This paragraph reports one T cell receptor beta chain. No antigen is known for it. TCRdb's copy holds only in-frame clones and misses some; the assay was immunoSEQ multiplex PCR. The sample contains approximately 49,000 clones, around 96% of which appear only once. These data originate in a study of graft-versus-host responses after intestinal transplantation. Trimming pared 0 bases from V and 8 bases from J, leaving 13 bases between. This CDR3 region has 13 residues. Germline V gene data show CDR1 as SQVTM and CDR2 as ANQGSEA. The origin of this receptor is a human donor who was the organ donor for an intestinal transplant. The sample in question was unstimulated CD8+ T cells sorted from spleen or lymph node cells, obtained before transplant. The rearrangement joins TRBV29-1 to TRBJ1-2; D may be TRBD1 (5 bases). In nucleotides, the CDR3 is TGCAGCGTTGAAGACCGGGCAGGGCTGGGCTACACCTTC. The encoded protein is CSVEDRAGLGYTF.